This TCR beta chain came from a study of spatial heterogeneity in lung cancer. Study overall: Around 70 TRACERx patients with early, untreated non-small cell lung cancer donated samples. More than eight raw reads, on average, carried each unique TCR and UMI combination.

This sample's time point: blood at routine non-recurrence follow-up after resection. Whole RNA from tumor, nontumor lung or frozen PBMC was sequenced unsorted. V was pared by 5 bases and J by 1 base, with 7 bases of the junction left unmatched. This CDR3 has 16 residues. TCRdb reprocessed the 5' RACE reads via MiXCR and lists one record per CDR3 protein. In the table there are about 43,000 distinct CDR3 sequences, 20% to 25% of which are singletons. The TCR originated in a female donor with early-stage non-small cell lung cancer. This specimen was PBMCs, taken at follow-up. J is TRBJ2-1 and V is TRBV12-3 or TRBV12-4; 8 bases are shared with TRBD1. This chain's CDR3 is CASSEPGTGSYNEQFF. As DNA, the CDR3 is TGTGCCAGCAGTGAACCCGGGACAGGATCCTACAATGAGCAGTTCTTC.